This TCR beta chain is from a study of spatial heterogeneity in lung cancer. Turning to the study itself: Unique TCR and UMI combinations averaged more than ten appearances each in raw reads.

Study-level results: TCRs found ubiquitously expanded in tumor appeared in blood more at resection than at follow-up.

With 6 bases clipped from V and 8 bases from J, the junction kept 4 bases outside the gene matches. This CDR3 is 13 amino acids long. The germline CDR1 and CDR2 sequences are LGHDT and YNNKEL (reference sequence). Only a few counts were recorded for this clonotype. Its antigen is unidentified. The time point denotes: sample taken at primary tumor resection. Unsorted samples of tumor, nontumor lung or frozen PBMC had their whole RNA sequenced. The cohort: some 73 early-stage, untreated non-small cell lung cancer patients. Every TCR cDNA molecule bore a unique molecular identifier. A single record per CDR3 protein comes from TCRdb applying MiXCR to the 5' RACE reads. Here the sample spans tens of thousands of distinct CDR3 sequences, around 12% being singletons.

The sequences come from PBMCs, collected at surgery. This TCR came from a male donor with early-stage non-small cell lung cancer. The chain carries TRBV3-1 and TRBJ1-2, with TRBD1 matching 12 bases. DNA of the CDR3: TGTGCCAGCAGTCCCGGGACAGGGGGCGGCTACACCTTC. Protein: CASSPGTGGGYTF.